One and the same sample provided the 15 T cell receptor beta chains below, sequenced in a study of cytomegalovirus exposure and HLA in healthy donors. 13 Jbeta primers and 60 Vbeta primers were used for the PCR. TCRdb's table, derived via immunoSEQ multiplex PCR, lists solely in-frame clones and lacks some. The profile covers around 150,000 clones, with 86% appearing a single time and over 1.5% taken by the ten largest. The sequenced material came from PBMCs. All receptors come from a woman under 30 in good health and CMV-seronegative.

The gene calls are TRBV7-2 and TRBJ1-2, with no clear D. Per germline, CDR1 SGHTA and CDR2 FQGNSA. CDR3 length: 15 amino acids. V was trimmed by 1 base and J by 3 bases, leaving 12 bases between them. In DNA, the CDR3 is TGTGCCAGCAGCTTAGATCAGCGGGTTTACTATGGCTACACCTTC. It yields the protein CASSLDQRVYYGYTF.

Points on this clone: The identical CDR3 is also encoded by other nucleotide sequences in the sample. The chain links TRBV7-2 to TRBJ2-5, with a possible D match to TRBD1 (5 bases). The CDR3 extends over 14 amino acids. V gave up 4 bases and J gave up 1 base, with 10 bases separating them. Germline CDR1 and CDR2: SGHTA and FQGNSA. The CDR3 protein is CASSSSGLQETQYF. Written as DNA, the CDR3 is TGTGCCAGCAGCTCCTCAGGGCTCCAAGAGACCCAGTACTTC.

This clone was seen only a few times. The chain links TRBV5-1 to TRBJ2-2, with D perhaps matching TRBD2 (5 bases). V lost 0 bases and J 2 bases, leaving 14 bases between the germline ends. Looked up from germline, CDR1 is SGHRS and CDR2 is YFSETQ. This CDR3 has 17 amino acids. This CDR3 is CASSLGMLATNTGELFF. Here the CDR3 DNA reads TGCGCCAGCAGCTTGGGAATGCTAGCTACTAACACCGGGGAGCTGTTTTTT.

This chain uses TRBV19 with TRBJ1-6, with D unclear. V was clipped by 3 bases and J by 0 bases, with 6 bases between them. In germline, CDR1 is LNHDA, CDR2 SQIVND (reference sequence). This CDR3 spans 15 amino acids. In nucleotides, the CDR3 is TGTGCCAGTAGTATGAGGAGCTCCTATAATTCACCCCTCCACTTT. Amino acid sequence: CASSMRSSYNSPLHF.

This chain links TRBV7-8 with TRBJ2-7; 13 bases map to TRBD2. Germline-derived CDR1 and CDR2 are SGHVS and FQNEAQ. V lost 5 bases and J lost 5; bases outside the gene matches: 6. The CDR3 is made up of 15 amino acids. The CDR3 here is CASSPGLAGVHEQYF. DNA for the CDR3: TGTGCCAGCAGCCCCGGACTAGCGGGAGTCCACGAGCAGTACTTC.

The CDR3 loop is CASSESRGAGELFF. The CDR3 bases are TGTGCCAGCAGTGAATCCAGGGGTGCCGGGGAGCTGTTTTTT. The chain has TRBV6-4 and TRBJ2-2, with D maybe TRBD1 (6 bases). Germline loops: CDR1 MRHNA, CDR2 SNTAGT. V lost 3 bases to trimming and J lost 6 bases, with 11 bases between them. The CDR3 sequence is 14 residues long.

CDR3 sequence reads: CASSEFLAGNNEQFF. CDR3 bases: TGTGCCAGCAGTGAGTTCTTAGCGGGGAACAATGAGCAGTTCTTC. The V and J genes are TRBV25-1 and TRBJ2-1; 8 nucleotides agree with TRBD2. V gave up 3 bases and J gave up 5 bases; unmatched junction bases: 6. Germline values: CDR1 MGHDK, CDR2 SYGVNS. This CDR3 has 15 residues.

The V and J genes are TRBV6-6 and TRBJ2-2; 7 bases agree with TRBD1. There are 16 residues in the CDR3. Looked up from germline, CDR1 is MNHNY and CDR2 is SVGAGI (reference sequence). V was clipped by 7 bases and J by 1 base; unmatched bases: 9. The CDR3 coding sequence is TGTGCCAGCATCCCTAACCGGGACAGGAACACCGGGGAGCTGTTTTTT. Residues: CASIPNRDRNTGELFF.

The rearrangement uses TRBV19 and TRBJ1-6, with D unclear. CDR1 is LNHDA and CDR2 is SQIVND in the germline V gene (reference sequence). CDR3 length: 12 amino acids. V dropped 3 bases and J dropped 9 bases, with 6 bases sitting between them. CDR3 sequence (DNA): TGTGCCAGTAGTATCGGGTTTTCACCCCTCCACTTT. This codes for CASSIGFSPLHF.

This chain links TRBV30 with TRBJ2-1; D gene ambiguous. V lost 3 bases, J lost 11 bases, and 11 bases lay in between. Germline CDR1 reads GTSNPN; CDR2 reads SVGIG (reference sequence). The length of the CDR3 is 11 residues. CDR3 DNA sequence: TGTGCCTGGAGCACCTCCGAGAAGCAGTTCTTC. Translated, it gives CAWSTSEKQFF. The complete variable domain, with remaining parts taken from reference TRBV30 and TRBJ2-1, reads SQTIHQWPATLVQPVGSPLSLECTVEGTSNPNLYWYRQAAGRGLQLLFYSVGIGQISSEVPQNLSASRPQDRQFILSSKKLLLSDSGFYLCAWSTSEKQFFGPGTRLTVL.

The chain carries TRBV5-1 and TRBJ2-3; 10 bases align to TRBD1. V lost 3 bases, J lost 4 bases, and 5 bases stayed unmatched. From germline, CDR1 is SGHRS and CDR2 YFSETQ. This CDR3 region has 15 residues. The DNA of the CDR3 is TGCGCCAGCAGCTCGAGACAGGGGGCCGCAGATACGCAGTATTTT. It specifies CASSSRQGAADTQYF.

The chain uses TRBV11-2 and TRBJ1-1; D is unclear. CDR3 length equals 13 residues. Germline V CDR1 and CDR2: SGHAT, FQNNGV. V was cut by 6 bases and J by 5 bases, with 13 bases left in between. CDR3: CASSSPERTEAFF. The CDR3 bases are TGTGCCAGCAGTTCTCCAGAGAGGACTGAAGCTTTCTTT.

The chain joins TRBV11-2 to TRBJ2-7; TRBD2 aligns across 7 bases. Germline CDR1 and CDR2: SGHAT and FQNNGV. Losses at the gene ends were 5 bases for V and 0 bases for J; bases not matched to a gene: 10. The CDR3 is made up of 16 amino acids. The CDR3 sequence is CASSLEGLLSSYEQYF. The CDR3 coding sequence is TGTGCCAGCAGCCTCGAGGGACTACTTAGCTCCTACGAGCAGTACTTC.

V gene TRBV28 combines with J gene TRBJ2-3; 16 nucleotides agree with TRBD2. This CDR3 spans 21 amino acids. The V gene's germline CDR1 is MDHEN and CDR2 SYDVKM. V gave up 6 bases and J gave up 1 base; unmatched junction bases: 16. CDR3 sequence (DNA): TGTGCCAGCAGCCTATTCCCCGGGACTAGCGGGGGGGCCGGGGGCACAGATACGCAGTATTTT. It yields the protein CASSLFPGTSGGAGGTDTQYF.

This sequence joins TRBV7-9 and TRBJ2-3; no firm D call. The germline V gene has CDR1 SEHNR and CDR2 FQNEAQ (reference sequence). Trimming removed 1 base at V and 6 bases at J, with 8 bases between. This CDR3 is built from 13 residues. The CDR3 loop is CASSLGPGDTQYF. The CDR3 coding sequence is TGTGCCAGCAGCTTAGGCCCTGGCGATACGCAGTATTTT.